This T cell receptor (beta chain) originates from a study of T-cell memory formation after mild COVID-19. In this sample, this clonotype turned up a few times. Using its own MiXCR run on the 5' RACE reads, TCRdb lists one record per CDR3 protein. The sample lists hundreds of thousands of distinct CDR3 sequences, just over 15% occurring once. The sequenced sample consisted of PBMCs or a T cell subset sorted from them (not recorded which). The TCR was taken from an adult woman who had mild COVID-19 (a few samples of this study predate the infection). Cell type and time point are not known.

Here the CDR3 reads CASSQDPAGPAFF. The CDR3 DNA reads TGCGCCAGCAGCCAAGATCCGGCAGGGCCGGCTTTCTTT. The rearrangement uses TRBV4-1 and TRBJ1-1; the D gene is possibly TRBD1 (5 bases). V dropped 0 bases and J dropped 11 bases, with 13 bases sitting between them. Per the germline V gene, CDR1 is MGHRA and CDR2 is YSYEKL. This CDR3 is 13 amino acids long.